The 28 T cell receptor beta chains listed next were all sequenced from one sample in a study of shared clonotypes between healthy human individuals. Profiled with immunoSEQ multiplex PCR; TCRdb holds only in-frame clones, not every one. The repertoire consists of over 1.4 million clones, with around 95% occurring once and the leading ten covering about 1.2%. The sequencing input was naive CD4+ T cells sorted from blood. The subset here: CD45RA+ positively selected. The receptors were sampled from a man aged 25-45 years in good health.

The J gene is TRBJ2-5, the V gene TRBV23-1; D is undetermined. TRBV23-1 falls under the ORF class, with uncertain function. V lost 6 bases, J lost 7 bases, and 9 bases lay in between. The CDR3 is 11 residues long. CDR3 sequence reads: CASSGWRTQYF. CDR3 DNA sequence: TGCGCCAGCAGCGGGTGGCGGACCCAGTACTTC.

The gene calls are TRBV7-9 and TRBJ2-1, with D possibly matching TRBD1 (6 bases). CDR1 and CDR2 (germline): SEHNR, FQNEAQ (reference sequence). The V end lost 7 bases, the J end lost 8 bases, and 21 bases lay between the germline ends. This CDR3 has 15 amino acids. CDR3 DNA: TGTGCCAGCACCCGCCAACGACAGGAGTCCGATGAGCAGTTCTTC. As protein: CASTRQRQESDEQFF.

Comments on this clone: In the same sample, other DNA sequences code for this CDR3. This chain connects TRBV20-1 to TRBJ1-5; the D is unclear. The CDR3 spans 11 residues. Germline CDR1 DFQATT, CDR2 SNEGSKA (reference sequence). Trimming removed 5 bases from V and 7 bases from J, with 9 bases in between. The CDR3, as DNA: TGCAGTGCTGGGGTAGGCCAGCCCCAGCATTTT. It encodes CSAGVGQPQHF.

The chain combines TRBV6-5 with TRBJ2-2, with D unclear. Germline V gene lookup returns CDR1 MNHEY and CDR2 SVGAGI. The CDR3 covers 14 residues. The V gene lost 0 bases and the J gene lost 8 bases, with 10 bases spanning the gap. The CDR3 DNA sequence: TGTGCCAGCAGTTACTCGATTTTACGAGGGGAGCTGTTTTTT. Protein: CASSYSILRGELFF.

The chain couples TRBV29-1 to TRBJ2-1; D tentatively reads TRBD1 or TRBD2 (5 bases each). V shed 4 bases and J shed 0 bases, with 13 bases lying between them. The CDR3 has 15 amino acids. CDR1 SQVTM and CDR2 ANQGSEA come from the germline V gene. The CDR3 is CSVVRGSSSYNEQFF. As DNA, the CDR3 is TGCAGCGTTGTCCGGGGCTCGAGCTCCTACAATGAGCAGTTCTTC.

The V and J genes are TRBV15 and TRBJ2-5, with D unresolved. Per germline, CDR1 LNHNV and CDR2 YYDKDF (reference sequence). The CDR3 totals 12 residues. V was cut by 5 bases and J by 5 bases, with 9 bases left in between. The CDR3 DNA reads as TGTGCCACCAGCGCAGGTATTGAGACCCAGTACTTC. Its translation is CATSAGIETQYF.

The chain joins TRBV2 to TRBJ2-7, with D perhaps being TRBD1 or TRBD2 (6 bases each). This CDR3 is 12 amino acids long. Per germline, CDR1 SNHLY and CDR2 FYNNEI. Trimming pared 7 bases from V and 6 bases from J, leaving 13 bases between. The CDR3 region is CASNPRGREQYF. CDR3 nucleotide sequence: TGTGCCAGCAACCCCCGGGGGCGCGAGCAGTACTTC.

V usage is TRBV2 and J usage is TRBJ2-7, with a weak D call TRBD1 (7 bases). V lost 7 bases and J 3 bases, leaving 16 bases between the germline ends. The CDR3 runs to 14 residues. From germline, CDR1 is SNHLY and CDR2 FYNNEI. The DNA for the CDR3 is TGTGCCAGCATATTGCGGGACAGTCACTACGAGCAGTACTTC. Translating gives CASILRDSHYEQYF.

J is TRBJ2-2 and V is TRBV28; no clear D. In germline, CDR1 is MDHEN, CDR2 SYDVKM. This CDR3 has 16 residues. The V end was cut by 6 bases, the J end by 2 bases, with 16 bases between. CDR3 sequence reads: CASSTWWAENTGELFF. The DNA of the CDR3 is TGTGCCAGCAGCACATGGTGGGCGGAAAACACCGGGGAGCTGTTTTTT. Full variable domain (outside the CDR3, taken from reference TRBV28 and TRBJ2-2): DVKVTQSSRYLVKRTGEKVFLECVQDMDHENMFWYRQDPGLGLRLIYFSYDVKMKEKGDIPEGYSVSREKKERFSLILESASTNQTSMYLCASSTWWAENTGELFFGEGSRLTVL.

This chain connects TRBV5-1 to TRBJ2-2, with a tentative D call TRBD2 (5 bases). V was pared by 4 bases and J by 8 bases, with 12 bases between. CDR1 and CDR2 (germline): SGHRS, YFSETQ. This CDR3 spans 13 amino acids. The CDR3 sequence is CASSPIEGGELFF. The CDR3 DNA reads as TGCGCCAGCAGCCCGATCGAGGGTGGGGAGCTGTTTTTT.

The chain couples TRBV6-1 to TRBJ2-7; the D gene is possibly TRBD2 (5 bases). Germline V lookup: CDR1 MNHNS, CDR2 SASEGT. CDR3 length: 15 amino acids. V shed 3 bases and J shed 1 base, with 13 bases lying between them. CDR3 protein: CASSEQLDKSYEQYF. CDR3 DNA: TGTGCCAGCAGTGAGCAACTAGACAAATCCTACGAGCAGTACTTC.

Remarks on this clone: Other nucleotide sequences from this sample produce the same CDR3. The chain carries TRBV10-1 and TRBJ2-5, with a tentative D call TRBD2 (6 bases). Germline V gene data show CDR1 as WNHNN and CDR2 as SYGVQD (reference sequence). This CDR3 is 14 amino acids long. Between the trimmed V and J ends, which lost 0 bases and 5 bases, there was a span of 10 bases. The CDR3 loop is CASSESPGRETQYF. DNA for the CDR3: TGCGCCAGCAGTGAGTCGCCAGGGAGGGAGACCCAGTACTTC.

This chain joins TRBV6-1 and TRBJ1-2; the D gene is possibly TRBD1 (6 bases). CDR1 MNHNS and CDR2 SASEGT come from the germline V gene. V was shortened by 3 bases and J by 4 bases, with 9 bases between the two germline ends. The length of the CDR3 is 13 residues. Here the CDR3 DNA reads TGTGCCAGCAGTGAGGGGGCAGGCTATGGCTACACCTTC. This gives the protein CASSEGAGYGYTF.

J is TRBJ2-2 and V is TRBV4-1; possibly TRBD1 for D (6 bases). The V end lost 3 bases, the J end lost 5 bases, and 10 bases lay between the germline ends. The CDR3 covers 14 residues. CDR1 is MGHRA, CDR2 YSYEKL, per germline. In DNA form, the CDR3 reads TGCGCCAGCAGCCACGGGACACCAACCGGGGAGCTGTTTTTT. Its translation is CASSHGTPTGELFF.

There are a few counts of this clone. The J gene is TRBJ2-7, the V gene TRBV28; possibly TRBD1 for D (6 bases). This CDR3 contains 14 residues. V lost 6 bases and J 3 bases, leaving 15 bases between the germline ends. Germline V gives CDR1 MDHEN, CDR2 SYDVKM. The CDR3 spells CASSYTGQGYEQYF. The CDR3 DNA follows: TGTGCCAGCAGCTATACAGGGCAGGGCTACGAGCAGTACTTC.

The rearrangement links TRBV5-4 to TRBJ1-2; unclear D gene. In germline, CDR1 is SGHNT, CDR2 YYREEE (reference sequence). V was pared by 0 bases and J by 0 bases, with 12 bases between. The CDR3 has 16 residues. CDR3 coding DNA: TGTGCCAGCAGCTTGGCCTCGGCATACCCTAACTATGGCTACACCTTC. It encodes CASSLASAYPNYGYTF.

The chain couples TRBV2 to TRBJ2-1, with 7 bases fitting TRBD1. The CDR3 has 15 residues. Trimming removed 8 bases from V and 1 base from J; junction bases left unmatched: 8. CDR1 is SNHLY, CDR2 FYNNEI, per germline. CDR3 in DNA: TGTGCCAGCCTCCCCAGGGGGATGTCCTACAATGAGCAGTTCTTC. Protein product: CASLPRGMSYNEQFF.

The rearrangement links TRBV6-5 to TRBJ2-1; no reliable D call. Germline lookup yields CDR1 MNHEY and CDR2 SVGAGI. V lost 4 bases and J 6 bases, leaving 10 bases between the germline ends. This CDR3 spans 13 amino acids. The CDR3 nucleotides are TGTGCCAGCAGTTTCTTAGACGGCAATGAGCAGTTCTTC. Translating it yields CASSFLDGNEQFF.

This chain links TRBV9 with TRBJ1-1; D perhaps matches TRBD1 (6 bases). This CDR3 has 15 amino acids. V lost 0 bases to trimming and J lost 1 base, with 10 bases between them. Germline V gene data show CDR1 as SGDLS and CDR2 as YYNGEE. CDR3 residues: CASSVEGDRNTEAFF. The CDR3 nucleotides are TGTGCCAGCAGCGTAGAGGGGGATAGGAACACTGAAGCTTTCTTT.

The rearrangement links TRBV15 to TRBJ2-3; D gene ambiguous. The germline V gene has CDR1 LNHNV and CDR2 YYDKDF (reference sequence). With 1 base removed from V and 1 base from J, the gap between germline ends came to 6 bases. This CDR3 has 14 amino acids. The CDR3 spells CATSRVVGTDTQYF. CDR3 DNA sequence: TGTGCCACCAGCAGAGTTGTGGGCACAGATACGCAGTATTTT.

CDR3 in DNA: TGCAGCGTTGGTTCCGGGACAGGGTACTCCTACAATGAGCAGTTCTTC. As protein: CSVGSGTGYSYNEQFF. The chain links TRBV29-1 to TRBJ2-1; 9 bases match TRBD1. V lost 4 bases and J lost 0; bases outside the gene matches: 7. This CDR3 has 16 amino acids. Per germline, CDR1 SQVTM and CDR2 ANQGSEA.

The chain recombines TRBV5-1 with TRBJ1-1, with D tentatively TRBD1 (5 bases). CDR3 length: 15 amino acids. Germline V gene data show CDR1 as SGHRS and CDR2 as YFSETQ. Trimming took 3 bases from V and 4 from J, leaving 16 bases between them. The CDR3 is CASSSTQGLVTEAFF. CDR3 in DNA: TGCGCCAGCAGCTCTACGCAGGGTTTGGTCACTGAAGCTTTCTTT.

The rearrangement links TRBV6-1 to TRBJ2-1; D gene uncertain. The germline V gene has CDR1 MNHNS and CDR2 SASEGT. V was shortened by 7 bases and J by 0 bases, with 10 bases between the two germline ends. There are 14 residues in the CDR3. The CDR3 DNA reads TGTGCCAGCATTTTCATAAGCTCCTACAATGAGCAGTTCTTC. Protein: CASIFISSYNEQFF.

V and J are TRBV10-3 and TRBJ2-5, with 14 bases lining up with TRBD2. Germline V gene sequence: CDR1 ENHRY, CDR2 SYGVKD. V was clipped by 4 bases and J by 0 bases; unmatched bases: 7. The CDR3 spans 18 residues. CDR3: CAISGGLAGELYQETQYF. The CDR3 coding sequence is TGTGCCATCAGTGGGGGACTAGCGGGAGAGCTGTACCAAGAGACCCAGTACTTC.

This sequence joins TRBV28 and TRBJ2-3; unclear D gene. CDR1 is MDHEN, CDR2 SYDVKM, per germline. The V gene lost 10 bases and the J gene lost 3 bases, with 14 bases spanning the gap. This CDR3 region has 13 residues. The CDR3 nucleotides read TGTGCCACCACGATTATAGGGACAGATACGCAGTATTTT. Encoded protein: CATTIIGTDTQYF.

The CDR3 DNA reads TGTGCCAGCAGTTTTCGGGGAAGCACAGATACGCAGTATTTT. This sequence encodes CASSFRGSTDTQYF. The chain has TRBV28 and TRBJ2-3, with D maybe TRBD2 (5 bases). CDR3 size: 14 residues. Germline CDR1 is MDHEN and CDR2 is SYDVKM. V was pared by 3 bases and J by 0 bases, with 7 bases between.

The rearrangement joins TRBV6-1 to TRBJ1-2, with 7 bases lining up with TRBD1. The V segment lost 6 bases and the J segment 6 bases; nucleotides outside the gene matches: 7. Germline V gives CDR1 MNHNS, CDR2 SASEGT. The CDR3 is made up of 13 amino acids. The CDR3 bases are TGTGCCAGCAGGATGACAGGGAGGAATGGCTACACCTTC. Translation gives CASRMTGRNGYTF.

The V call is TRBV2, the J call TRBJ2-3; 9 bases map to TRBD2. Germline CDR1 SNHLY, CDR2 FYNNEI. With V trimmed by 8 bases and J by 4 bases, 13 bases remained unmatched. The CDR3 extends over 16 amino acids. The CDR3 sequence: CASGPGLAVGADTQYF. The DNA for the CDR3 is TGTGCCAGCGGGCCGGGACTAGCCGTCGGGGCAGATACGCAGTATTTT. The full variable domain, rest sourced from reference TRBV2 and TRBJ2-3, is EPEVTQTPSHQVTQMGQEVILRCVPISNHLYFYWYRQILGQKVEFLVSFYNNEISEKSEIFDDQFSVERPDGSNFTLKIRSTKLEDSAMYFCASGPGLAVGADTQYFGPGTRLTVL.